The 32 T cell receptor beta chains below were found in one sample sequenced in a study of blood T cell repertoires in COVID-19. Sequencing used immunoSEQ multiplex PCR; TCRdb keeps in-frame clones, though not all of them. The table shows about 250,000 clones, with approximately 88% occurring only once. The specimen was peripheral blood. These receptors originate from a woman aged 30 to 39 with acute or convalescent COVID-19.

V usage is TRBV5-4 and J usage is TRBJ1-6; 8 nucleotides align to TRBD1. Germline-derived CDR1 and CDR2 are SGHNT and YYREEE (reference sequence). The CDR3 length is 13 residues. After removal of 4 bases from V and 8 bases from J, the junction contained 2 bases not matched to a gene. The CDR3: CASSEDRDSPLHF. The CDR3 DNA reads TGTGCCAGCAGCGAGGACAGGGATTCACCCCTCCACTTT.

The chain carries TRBV15 and TRBJ1-1; D is possibly TRBD1 (5 bases). This CDR3 is built from 14 residues. Trimming cost V 0 bases and J 4 bases, with 9 bases left between them. Per the germline V gene, CDR1 is LNHNV and CDR2 is YYDKDF (reference sequence). DNA of the CDR3: TGTGCCACCAGCAGAGATCCGCAGGGCACTGAAGCTTTCTTT. It yields the protein CATSRDPQGTEAFF.

The CDR3 protein is CASSVTGEVDSPLHF. CDR3 DNA sequence: TGTGCCAGCAGCGTGACAGGGGAGGTGGATTCACCCCTCCACTTT. The chain carries TRBV9 and TRBJ1-6, with TRBD1 matching 8 bases. Trimming cost V 2 bases and J 8 bases; bases outside gene matches: 6. This CDR3 contains 15 residues. Germline values: CDR1 SGDLS, CDR2 YYNGEE.

The chain links TRBV5-1 to TRBJ1-1, with a possible D match to TRBD1 (5 bases). Per germline, CDR1 SGHRS and CDR2 YFSETQ. CDR3 length: 15 amino acids. The V and J ends lost 0 bases and 4 bases respectively, with 13 bases between them. CDR3 nucleotides: TGCGCCAGCAGCTTGGCCAGGAGGGGTAGCACTGAAGCTTTCTTT. Its translation is CASSLARRGSTEAFF.

The chain links TRBV24-1 to TRBJ1-2, with D tentatively TRBD1 (5 bases). Germline V gene sequence: CDR1 KGHDR, CDR2 SFDVKD. CDR3 size: 10 residues. V was pared by 12 bases and J by 8 bases, with 12 bases between. As DNA, the CDR3 is TGTGCCTCCCGGGGGGTCGGCTACACCTTC. This translates into CASRGVGYTF.

The J gene is TRBJ2-1, the V gene TRBV27; maybe TRBD2 (5 bases). The CDR3 has 15 residues. The V end lost 6 bases, the J end lost 8 bases, and 20 bases lay between the germline ends. CDR1 MNHEY and CDR2 SMNVEV come from the germline V gene (reference sequence). The DNA for the CDR3 is TGTGCCAGCAGGGGATGGGAAGTCGGGGTCGATGAGCAGTTCTTC. Its protein product is CASRGWEVGVDEQFF.

V is TRBV7-9 and J is TRBJ2-5; TRBD2 matches 8 bases. The CDR3 spans 15 residues. V lost 3 bases to trimming and J lost 4 bases; unmatched junction nucleotides: 7. The germline V gene has CDR1 SEHNR and CDR2 FQNEAQ (reference sequence). CDR3 residues: CASSFGSLAGETQYF. In nucleotides, the CDR3 is TGTGCCAGCAGCTTCGGTTCTCTAGCGGGAGAGACCCAGTACTTC.

The chain joins TRBV10-2 to TRBJ2-1; maybe TRBD2 (5 bases). Germline V gene data show CDR1 as WSHSY and CDR2 as SAAADI. This CDR3 has 12 residues. Between the trimmed V and J ends, which lost 7 bases and 3 bases, there was a span of 7 bases. The CDR3 loop is CASTRDYNEQFF. In DNA form, the CDR3 reads TGCGCCAGCACCCGGGACTACAATGAGCAGTTCTTC.

The sample holds one count of this clone. The V call is TRBV25-1, the J call TRBJ1-3; 7 bases agree with TRBD1. V lost 2 bases and J lost 2; bases outside the gene matches: 3. CDR1 is MGHDK, CDR2 SYGVNS, per germline. The CDR3 extends over 15 amino acids. CDR3 residues: CASSERDSPGNTIYF. CDR3 nucleotides: TGTGCCAGCAGTGAACGGGACAGCCCTGGAAACACCATATATTTT.

The chain employs TRBV6-1 and TRBJ2-1; 8 nucleotides line up with TRBD1. The CDR3 length is 16 residues. Trimming removed 4 bases from V and 2 bases from J; junction bases left unmatched: 7. Germline V gene lookup returns CDR1 MNHNS and CDR2 SASEGT. CDR3 residues: CASSGGTGVTYNEQFF. Written as DNA, the CDR3 is TGTGCCAGCAGTGGGGGGACAGGCGTAACCTACAATGAGCAGTTCTTC.

The V call is TRBV27, the J call TRBJ2-1, with D perhaps matching TRBD2 (6 bases). The CDR3 extends over 13 amino acids. Per germline, CDR1 MNHEY and CDR2 SMNVEV (reference sequence). Trimming removed 11 bases from V and 4 bases from J, with 15 bases in between. For the CDR3, the DNA is TGTGCCTCCCGGAGGGCAGGATACAATGAGCAGTTCTTC. Protein: CASRRAGYNEQFF.

The gene calls are TRBV6-2 or TRBV6-3 and TRBJ2-2, with D possibly matching TRBD2 (6 bases). CDR1 MNHEY and CDR2 SVGEGT come from the germline V gene. V dropped 4 bases and J dropped 4 bases, with 19 bases sitting between them. The CDR3 has 17 residues. In DNA form, the CDR3 reads TGTGCCAGCAGTTCTCCCACTAGCCGGGTCAGCACCGGGGAGCTGTTTTTT. Its protein product is CASSSPTSRVSTGELFF.

The rearrangement joins TRBV12-3 or TRBV12-4 to TRBJ2-1; the D is unclear. V dropped 5 bases and J dropped 10 bases, with 15 bases sitting between them. The CDR3 has 13 amino acids. CDR3 nucleotides: TGTGCCAGCAGTCTACCGAACCTAGAGGAGCAGTTCTTC. As protein: CASSLPNLEEQFF.

This sequence joins TRBV11-3 and TRBJ1-2, with TRBD1 matching 11 bases. Germline V gene lookup returns CDR1 SGHNT and CDR2 YENEEA. The CDR3 consists of 15 residues. The ends lost 4 bases at V and 3 bases at J; junction bases unmatched: 4. The CDR3 loop is CASSSRTGGDYGYTF. For the CDR3, the DNA is TGTGCCAGCAGCTCTAGGACAGGGGGCGACTATGGCTACACCTTC.

This chain uses TRBV6-5 with TRBJ1-1; D is unresolved. From germline, CDR1 is MNHEY and CDR2 SVGAGI. This CDR3 is 14 amino acids long. Deletions cut 3 bases from V and 1 base from J, with 9 bases between. CDR3 in amino acids: CASSYAGSNTEAFF. DNA of the CDR3: TGTGCCAGCAGTTATGCGGGATCGAACACTGAAGCTTTCTTT.

This clone appeared a single time. The chain joins TRBV9 to TRBJ2-6; TRBD2 matches 11 bases. The CDR3 is 18 amino acids. V was clipped by 4 bases and J by 2 bases; unmatched bases: 8. Germline CDR1 is SGDLS and CDR2 is YYNGEE. The CDR3 sequence is CASSPTSGRTPGANVLTF. The CDR3, as DNA: TGTGCCAGCAGCCCTACTAGCGGGAGAACCCCTGGGGCCAACGTCCTGACTTTC.

This sequence joins TRBV12-3 or TRBV12-4 and TRBJ1-5; D gene unclear. This CDR3 has 13 residues. V was pared by 2 bases and J by 6 bases, with 8 bases between. The CDR3: CASSLLGSQPQHF. DNA for the CDR3: TGTGCCAGCAGTTTATTGGGGAGTCAGCCCCAGCATTTT.

The chain uses TRBV5-1 and TRBJ2-5; D may be TRBD2 (6 bases). V lost 0 bases, J lost 2 bases, and 14 bases lay in between. The CDR3 runs 16 residues. CDR1 is SGHRS, CDR2 YFSETQ, per germline. CDR3 sequence reads: CASSLAGGGLQETQYF. The DNA of the CDR3 is TGCGCCAGCAGCTTGGCCGGGGGAGGCCTACAAGAGACCCAGTACTTC.

The chain combines TRBV4-3 with TRBJ1-1; perhaps TRBD1 as D (6 bases). This CDR3 has 14 residues. Germline CDR1 and CDR2: LGHNA and YSLEER. Trimming stripped 1 base from V and 3 bases from J, with 9 bases between. CDR3 nucleotides: TGCGCCAGCAGCCAAGCGGGGGGCTACACTGAAGCTTTCTTT. Translation gives CASSQAGGYTEAFF.

This chain links TRBV27 with TRBJ2-7; no reliable D call. This CDR3 is 14 amino acids long. The germline CDR1 and CDR2 sequences are MNHEY and SMNVEV (reference sequence). Trimming pared 2 bases from V and 2 bases from J, leaving 10 bases between. CDR3 in amino acids: CASSLTSRTYEQYF. CDR3 in DNA: TGTGCCAGCAGTTTAACGAGCCGAACCTACGAGCAGTACTTC.

The V call is TRBV5-1, the J call TRBJ2-3, with 10 bases matching TRBD2. After removal of 7 bases from V and 6 bases from J, the junction contained 8 bases not matched to a gene. Germline CDR1 is SGHRS and CDR2 is YFSETQ. CDR3 length: 14 amino acids. CDR3 coding DNA: TGCGCCAGCCCCGGGGCTAGCGGGAGCGATACGCAGTATTTT. Amino acids: CASPGASGSDTQYF.

The gene calls are TRBV7-2 and TRBJ2-1; TRBD2 agrees at 14 bases. V lost 3 bases and J lost 4; bases outside the gene matches: 5. This CDR3 contains 17 residues. Germline V CDR1 and CDR2: SGHTA, FQGNSA. This CDR3 is CASSLGTSGSAYNEQFF. DNA of the CDR3: TGTGCCAGCAGCTTGGGGACTAGCGGGAGTGCATACAATGAGCAGTTCTTC.

On this clone itself: The same CDR3 arises from other DNA sequences in this sample as well. The chain has TRBV5-1 and TRBJ1-5; 7 bases agree with TRBD1. The CDR3 loop spans 14 amino acids. Trimming cost V 0 bases and J 7 bases; bases outside gene matches: 4. Per germline, CDR1 SGHRS and CDR2 YFSETQ. The CDR3 region has the DNA TGCGCCAGCAGCTTGGACAGGGGCGGACAGCCCCAGCATTTT. It yields the protein CASSLDRGGQPQHF.

The genes are TRBV25-1 and TRBJ2-4, with D perhaps matching TRBD1 (6 bases). This CDR3 is 16 amino acids long. V lost 3 bases to trimming and J lost 0 bases, with 12 bases between them. Germline V CDR1 and CDR2: MGHDK, SYGVNS. DNA for the CDR3: TGTGCCAGCAGTGAGACAGGCACTCTAGCCAAAAACATTCAGTACTTC. Residues: CASSETGTLAKNIQYF.

The chain recombines TRBV29-1 with TRBJ1-2; tentative D call: TRBD1 (5 bases). V was cut by 6 bases and J by 5 bases, with 10 bases left in between. The CDR3 consists of 11 residues. Germline assignment: CDR1 SQVTM and CDR2 ANQGSEA. CDR3 coding DNA: TGCAGCGTCCGTAGGGGTTATGGCTACACCTTC. Translating it yields CSVRRGYGYTF.

CDR3 in DNA: TGTGCCAGCAGCTTAGCGGCAGATTCACCCCTCCACTTT. It is translated as CASSLAADSPLHF. V and J are TRBV7-2 and TRBJ1-6; no definite D call. V was clipped by 0 bases and J by 8 bases, with 5 bases between them. The CDR3 spans 13 residues. Looked up from germline, CDR1 is SGHTA and CDR2 is FQGNSA.

The chain has TRBV7-6 and TRBJ1-1; D uncertain. Per the germline V gene, CDR1 is SGHVS and CDR2 is FNYEAQ. The CDR3 extends over 13 amino acids. With 5 bases removed from V and 1 base from J, the gap between germline ends came to 8 bases. Written as DNA, the CDR3 is TGTGCCAGCAGCGCAACAGAGAACACTGAAGCTTTCTTT. Its protein product is CASSATENTEAFF.

The gene calls are TRBV6-5 and TRBJ1-2, with D uncertain. This CDR3 contains 13 residues. Trimming stripped 6 bases from V and 1 base from J, with 9 bases between. The germline V gene encodes CDR1 MNHEY and CDR2 SVGAGI. CDR3 residues: CASSGNSNYGYTF. The CDR3 region has the DNA TGTGCCAGCAGCGGGAATAGTAACTATGGCTACACCTTC.

The V and J genes are TRBV5-4 and TRBJ2-7; TRBD2 might be the D (6 bases). CDR3 length equals 16 residues. The ends were cut back, 4 bases at V and 0 bases at J, with 17 bases in the middle. CDR1 SGHNT and CDR2 YYREEE come from the germline V gene (reference sequence). The CDR3 region is CASSPTGTLLSYEQYF. The CDR3 nucleotides are TGTGCCAGCAGCCCGACCGGGACTCTCCTCTCCTACGAGCAGTACTTC.

The chain recombines TRBV19 with TRBJ1-1; TRBD1 matches 7 bases. Germline-derived CDR1 and CDR2 are LNHDA and SQIVND (reference sequence). This CDR3 has 13 residues. V shed 7 bases, J shed 3 bases, and the junction held 5 bases outside the gene matches. CDR3 sequence reads: CASIGTVHTEAFF. The CDR3 DNA is TGTGCCAGTATAGGGACAGTTCACACTGAAGCTTTCTTT.

The CDR3 reads CASSRLLAGASEQYF. CDR3 nucleotides: TGCGCCAGCAGCCGATTACTAGCGGGAGCATCCGAGCAGTACTTC. The chain is built from TRBV4-3 and TRBJ2-7; 11 bases are a match to TRBD2. CDR1 and CDR2 from the germline V gene are LGHNA and YSLEER. Trimming took 4 bases from V and 6 from J; bases not matched to a gene: 8. The CDR3 totals 15 residues.

The chain links TRBV4-1 to TRBJ2-7; 7 bases are a match to TRBD1. The germline V gene has CDR1 MGHRA and CDR2 YSYEKL. The V segment lost 0 bases and the J segment 8 bases; nucleotides outside the gene matches: 13. The CDR3 covers 16 residues. The CDR3: CASSQESPLTGSKQYF. In DNA form, the CDR3 reads TGCGCCAGCAGCCAAGAGTCCCCACTGACAGGGTCTAAGCAGTACTTC.